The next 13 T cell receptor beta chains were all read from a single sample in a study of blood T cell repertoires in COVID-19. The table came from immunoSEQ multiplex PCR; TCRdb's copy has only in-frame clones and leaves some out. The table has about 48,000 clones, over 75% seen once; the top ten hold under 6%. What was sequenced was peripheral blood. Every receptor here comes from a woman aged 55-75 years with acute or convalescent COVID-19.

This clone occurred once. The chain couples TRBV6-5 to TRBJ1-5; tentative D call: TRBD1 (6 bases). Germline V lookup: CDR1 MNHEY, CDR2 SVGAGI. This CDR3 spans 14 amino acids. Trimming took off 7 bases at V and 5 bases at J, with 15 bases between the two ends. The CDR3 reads CASNPTGRHQPQHF. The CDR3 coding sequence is TGTGCCAGCAATCCGACAGGCCGCCATCAGCCCCAGCATTTT.

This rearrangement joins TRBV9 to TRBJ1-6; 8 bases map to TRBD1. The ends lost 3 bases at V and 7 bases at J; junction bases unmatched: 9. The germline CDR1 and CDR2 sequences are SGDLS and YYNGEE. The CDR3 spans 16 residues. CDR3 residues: CASSEREGTGNSPLHF. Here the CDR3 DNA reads TGTGCCAGCAGCGAGAGAGAAGGGACAGGAAATTCACCCCTCCACTTT. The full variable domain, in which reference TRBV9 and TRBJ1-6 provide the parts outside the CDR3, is DSGVTQTPKHLITATGQRVTLRCSPRSGDLSVYWYQQSLDQGLQFLIQYYNGEERAKGNILERFSAQQFPDLHSELNLSSLELGDSALYFCASSEREGTGNSPLHFGNGTRLTVT.

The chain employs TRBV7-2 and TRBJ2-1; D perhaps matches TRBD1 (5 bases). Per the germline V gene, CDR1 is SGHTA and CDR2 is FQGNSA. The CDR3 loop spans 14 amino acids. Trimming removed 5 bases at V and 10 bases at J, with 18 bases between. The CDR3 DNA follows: TGTGCCAGCAGCCCCCCCCGGACAAGTGGGGAGCAGTTCTTC. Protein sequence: CASSPPRTSGEQFF.

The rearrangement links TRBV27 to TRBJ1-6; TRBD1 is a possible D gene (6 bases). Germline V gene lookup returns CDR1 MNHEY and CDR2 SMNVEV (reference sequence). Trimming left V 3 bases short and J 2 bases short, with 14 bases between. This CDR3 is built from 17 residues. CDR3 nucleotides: TGTGCCAGCAGTTTCCCCATCGACAGGCCCTATAATTCACCCCTCCACTTT. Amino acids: CASSFPIDRPYNSPLHF.

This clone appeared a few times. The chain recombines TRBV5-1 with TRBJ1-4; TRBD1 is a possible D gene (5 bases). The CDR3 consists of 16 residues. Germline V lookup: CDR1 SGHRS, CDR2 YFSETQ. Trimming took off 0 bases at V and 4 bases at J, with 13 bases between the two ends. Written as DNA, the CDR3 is TGCGCCAGCAGCTTGGCCGGAGTGGGACTTAATGAAAAACTGTTTTTT. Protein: CASSLAGVGLNEKLFF.

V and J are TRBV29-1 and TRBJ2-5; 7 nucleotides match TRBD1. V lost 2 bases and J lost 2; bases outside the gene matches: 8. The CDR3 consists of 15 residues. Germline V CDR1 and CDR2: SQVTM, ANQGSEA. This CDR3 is CSVEYYRGRQETQYF. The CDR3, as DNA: TGCAGCGTTGAATATTACAGGGGACGTCAAGAGACCCAGTACTTC.

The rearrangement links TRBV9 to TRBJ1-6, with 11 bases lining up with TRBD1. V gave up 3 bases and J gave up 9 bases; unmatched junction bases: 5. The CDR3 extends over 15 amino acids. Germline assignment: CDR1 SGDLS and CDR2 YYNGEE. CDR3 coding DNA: TGTGCCAGCAGCGGAGGACAGGGGGCGGCTTCACCCCTCCACTTT. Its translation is CASSGGQGAASPLHF.

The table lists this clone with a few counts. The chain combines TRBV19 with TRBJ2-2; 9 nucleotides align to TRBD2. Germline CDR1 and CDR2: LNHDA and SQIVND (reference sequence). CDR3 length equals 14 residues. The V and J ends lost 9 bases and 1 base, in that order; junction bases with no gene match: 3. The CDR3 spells CASQREVNTGELFF. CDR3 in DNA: TGTGCCAGCCAGCGGGAGGTGAACACCGGGGAGCTGTTTTTT.

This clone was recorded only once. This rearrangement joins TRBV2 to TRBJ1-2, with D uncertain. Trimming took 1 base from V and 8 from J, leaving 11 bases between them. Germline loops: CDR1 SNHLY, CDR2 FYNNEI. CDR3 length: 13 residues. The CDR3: CASSEGHLIGYTF. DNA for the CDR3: TGTGCCAGCAGTGAAGGACATTTAATCGGCTACACCTTC.

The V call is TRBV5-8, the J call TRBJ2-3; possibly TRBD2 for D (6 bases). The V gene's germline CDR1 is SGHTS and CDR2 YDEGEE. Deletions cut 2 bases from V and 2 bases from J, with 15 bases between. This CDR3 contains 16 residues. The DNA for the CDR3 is TGTGCCAGCAGCTTTTTAGGGACGGACTACACAGATACGCAGTATTTT. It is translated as CASSFLGTDYTDTQYF.

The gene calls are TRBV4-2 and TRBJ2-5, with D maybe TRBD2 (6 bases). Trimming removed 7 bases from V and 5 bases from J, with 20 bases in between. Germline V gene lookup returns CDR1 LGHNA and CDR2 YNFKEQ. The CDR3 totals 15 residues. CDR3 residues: CASTVSPGLAETQYF. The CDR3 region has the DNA TGTGCCAGCACCGTCTCACCAGGGCTAGCGGAGACCCAGTACTTC.

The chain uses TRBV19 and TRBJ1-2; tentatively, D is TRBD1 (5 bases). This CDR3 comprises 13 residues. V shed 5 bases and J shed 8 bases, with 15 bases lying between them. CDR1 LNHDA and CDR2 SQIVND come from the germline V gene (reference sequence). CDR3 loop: CASSFRGIGGYTF. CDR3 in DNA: TGTGCCAGTAGTTTTAGGGGTATTGGAGGCTACACCTTC.

CDR3 loop: CATSDAGRTDTQYF. The DNA of the CDR3 is TGTGCCACCAGTGACGCGGGGCGGACAGATACGCAGTATTTT. The chain links TRBV24-1 to TRBJ2-3, with D maybe TRBD2 (6 bases). In germline, CDR1 is KGHDR, CDR2 SFDVKD. V lost 4 bases to trimming and J lost 3 bases, with 10 bases between them. The CDR3 sequence is 14 residues long.